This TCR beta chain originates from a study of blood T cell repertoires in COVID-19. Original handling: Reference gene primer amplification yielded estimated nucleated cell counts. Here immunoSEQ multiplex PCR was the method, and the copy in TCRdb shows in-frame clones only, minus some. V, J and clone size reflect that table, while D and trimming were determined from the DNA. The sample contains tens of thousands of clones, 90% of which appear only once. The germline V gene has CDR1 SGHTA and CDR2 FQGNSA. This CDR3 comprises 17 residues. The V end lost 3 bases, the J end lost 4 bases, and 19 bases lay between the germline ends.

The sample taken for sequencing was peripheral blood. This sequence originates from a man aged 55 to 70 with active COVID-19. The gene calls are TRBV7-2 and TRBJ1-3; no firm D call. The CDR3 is CASSFGQVESLGNTIYF. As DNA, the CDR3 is TGTGCCAGCAGCTTTGGGCAGGTGGAATCTCTGGGAAACACCATATATTTT.